The rows below give T cell receptor beta chains drawn from one sample of a study of naive and memory T cell subsets. From the UMI-ligation and nested PCR reads, TCRdb called clonotypes with MiXCR, one entry per CDR3 protein. The sample lists over 20,000 distinct CDR3 sequences, more than 7% seen once, with about 20% in the top ten. Sequences were obtained from central memory CD8+ T cells from blood. These receptors all stem from a human donor in good health. Each CDR3 is given with its conserved first and last residue. Rows give clone size only sometimes, using once, few, many, or a class for an expanded clone.

CASSPRTGQGNTIYF | few | TRBV27
CASSDIIGGGKTQYF | few | TRBV2
CASSQVLAGAEQFF | many | TRBV27
CASSLRGTGLHEQYF | . | TRBV5-1
CASSWASTDTQYF | many | TRBV27
CASVGETQYF | few | TRBV25-1
CASSLLWTEAFF | many | TRBV7-2
CASRSGTGTYEQYF | few | TRBV7-6
CASSLPGDYNEQFF | . | TRBV5-1
CASSLAGGGSYEQYF | many | TRBV5-1
CASSLMAPHQPQHF | . | TRBV28
CASSYSPDSNYGYTF | medium-sized | TRBV6-2/TRBV6-3
CASRSSGRAPTDTQYF | few | TRBV11-1
CASSSSSYEQYF | many | TRBV5-5
CASANGTGVTEAFF | many | TRBV12-3/TRBV12-4
CASSYWGAYEQYF | few | TRBV6-6
CASGGTSGSWDEQFF | few | TRBV5-1
CASSLEASGREGQETQYF | many | TRBV28
CSAFSGVITYNEQFF | few | TRBV20-1
CATSDSPPGPEQYF | few | TRBV24-1
CASSSPGQNYNEQFF | many | TRBV12-3/TRBV12-4
CASSLFRAINYGYTF | few | TRBV7-2
CASRYLAGGLDTQYF | many | TRBV7-8
CASSSGDTYNYGYTF | . | TRBV19
CASSLGQGRGYGYTF | . | TRBV5-4
CASSLWGRGGFF | few | TRBV28
CASSLRSSNEKLFF | few | TRBV5-5
CASSPIQGFQETQYF | . | TRBV3-1
CASSIGGANVLTF | many | TRBV19
CASSLAGLVYEQYF | many | TRBV7-8